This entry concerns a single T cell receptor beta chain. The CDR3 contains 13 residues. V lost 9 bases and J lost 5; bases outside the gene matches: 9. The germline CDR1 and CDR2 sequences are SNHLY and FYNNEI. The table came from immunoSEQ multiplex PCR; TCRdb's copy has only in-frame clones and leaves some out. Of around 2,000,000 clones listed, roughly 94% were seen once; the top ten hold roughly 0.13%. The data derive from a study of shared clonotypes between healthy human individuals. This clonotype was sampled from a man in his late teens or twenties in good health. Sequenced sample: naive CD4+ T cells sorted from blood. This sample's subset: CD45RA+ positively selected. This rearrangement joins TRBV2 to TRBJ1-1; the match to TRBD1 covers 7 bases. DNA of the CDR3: TGTGCCAGGAGGGCTCCAGGGGGAACTGAAGCTTTCTTT. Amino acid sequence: CARRAPGGTEAFF. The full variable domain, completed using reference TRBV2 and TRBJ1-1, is EPEVTQTPSHQVTQMGQEVILRCVPISNHLYFYWYRQILGQKVEFLVSFYNNEISEKSEIFDDQFSVERPDGSNFTLKIRSTKLEDSAMYFCARRAPGGTEAFFGQGTRLTVV.